The 21 T cell receptor beta chains listed next were all sequenced from one sample in a study of control samples from healthy donors and cancer patients. Method: immunoSEQ multiplex PCR; TCRdb's copy keeps in-frame clones and lacks some. The sample contains 150,000 to 200,000 clones, approximately 94% of which appear only once. Sequencing used blood. All receptors derive from a woman aged 18-35 years in good health.

The V gene is TRBV20-1, the J gene TRBJ2-1, with D hard to call. The CDR3 has 11 residues. The germline gives CDR1 DFQATT, CDR2 SNEGSKA (reference sequence). Deletions cut 5 bases from V and 9 bases from J, with 11 bases between. The CDR3 reads CSAQFHTEQFF. The CDR3 DNA sequence: TGCAGTGCTCAGTTCCATACTGAGCAGTTCTTC.

The chain couples TRBV6-2 or TRBV6-3 to TRBJ2-7; unclear D gene. The CDR3 loop spans 11 amino acids. The germline V gene has CDR1 MNHEY and CDR2 SVGEGT. The V end lost 5 bases, the J end lost 4 bases, and 6 bases lay between the germline ends. In DNA, the CDR3 is TGTGCCAGCAGTACTACGTACGAGCAGTACTTC. Translated: CASSTTYEQYF.

This sequence joins TRBV19 and TRBJ2-2; D ambiguous. The germline gives CDR1 LNHDA, CDR2 SQIVND (reference sequence). V shed 4 bases and J shed 1 base, with 4 bases lying between them. This CDR3 region has 13 residues. The CDR3 loop reads CASSTQNTGELFF. CDR3 sequence (DNA): TGTGCCAGTAGTACGCAGAACACCGGGGAGCTGTTTTTT.

The chain is built from TRBV24-1 and TRBJ1-2; no clear D gene. Trimming shortened V by 3 bases and J by 7 bases, and 11 bases separated the two germline ends. Germline V lookup: CDR1 KGHDR, CDR2 SFDVKD. The CDR3 totals 13 residues. Here the CDR3 reads CATSDAGASGYTF. The CDR3, as DNA: TGTGCCACCAGTGATGCGGGCGCAAGTGGCTACACCTTC.

This sequence joins TRBV5-1 and TRBJ1-3; D unclear. V was pared by 3 bases and J by 0 bases, with 16 bases between. The CDR3 contains 17 residues. The germline V gene encodes CDR1 SGHRS and CDR2 YFSETQ. This CDR3 is CASSSTLTLNSGNTIYF. CDR3 bases: TGCGCCAGCAGCTCAACCCTTACCCTTAACTCTGGAAACACCATATATTTT.

The chain links TRBV12-3 or TRBV12-4 to TRBJ1-1; no firm D call. CDR3 length equals 13 residues. Trimming shortened V by 3 bases and J by 8 bases, and 13 bases separated the two germline ends. For the CDR3, the DNA is TGTGCCAGCAGTTTGTTGGACTCCATAGAAGCTTTCTTT. It yields the protein CASSLLDSIEAFF.

CDR3 residues: CASSQESGGGQPQHF. CDR3 DNA sequence: TGTGCCAGCAGTCAAGAGTCAGGGGGGGGTCAGCCCCAGCATTTT. The chain couples TRBV28 to TRBJ1-5, with TRBD1 identical over 7 bases. This CDR3 has 15 amino acids. CDR1 is MDHEN and CDR2 is SYDVKM in the germline V gene. V was clipped by 5 bases and J by 6 bases; unmatched bases: 10.

As regards this clone: Distinct nucleotide sequences in the sample also encode this CDR3. The CDR3 loop reads CAKTEGAGGGYTF. DNA of the CDR3: TGTGCCAAAACGGAGGGGGCCGGGGGGGGCTACACCTTC. The gene calls are TRBV2 and TRBJ1-2; 7 bases line up with TRBD1. J was trimmed by 8 bases and V by 10 bases; bases with no gene match: 13. This CDR3 has 13 amino acids. CDR1 and CDR2 from the germline V gene are SNHLY and FYNNEI.

The chain has TRBV13 and TRBJ2-3; 12 bases line up with TRBD2. From germline, CDR1 is PRHDT and CDR2 FYEKMQ (reference sequence). The trim removed 0 bases at V and 2 bases at J, leaving 3 bases unmatched. CDR3 length: 17 residues. The CDR3 here is CASSLGRTSGDTDTQYF. DNA of the CDR3: TGTGCCAGCAGCTTAGGCCGGACTAGCGGGGACACAGATACGCAGTATTTT.

The chain links TRBV4-3 to TRBJ1-4, with TRBD1 as a possible D gene (6 bases). The CDR3 runs 15 residues. The V gene's germline CDR1 is LGHNA and CDR2 YSLEER. The V gene lost 1 base and the J gene lost 8 bases, with 14 bases spanning the gap. CDR3 sequence: CASSQVGAKGEKLFF. The CDR3 DNA is TGCGCCAGCAGCCAAGTGGGGGCTAAGGGGGAAAAACTGTTTTTT.

The rearrangement uses TRBV18 and TRBJ1-1; 9 bases map to TRBD1. There are 16 residues in the CDR3. The junction had 12 bases not matched to a gene; V was cut back by 6 bases and J by 4 bases. Germline lookup yields CDR1 KGHSH and CDR2 LQKENI. The CDR3 spells CASSLNMGQGGTEAFF. CDR3 bases: TGTGCCAGCTCCCTAAATATGGGACAGGGTGGCACTGAAGCTTTCTTT.

The V gene is TRBV5-1, the J gene TRBJ1-1, with D unresolved. CDR3 length equals 15 residues. Germline V gives CDR1 SGHRS, CDR2 YFSETQ. Deletions cut 0 bases from V and 0 bases from J, with 9 bases between. For the CDR3, the DNA is TGCGCCAGCAGCTTGGAGGACGTAGTGAACACTGAAGCTTTCTTT. Amino acid sequence: CASSLEDVVNTEAFF.

This clone was found once. The chain links TRBV7-2 to TRBJ2-3; no clear D. The germline V gene has CDR1 SGHTA and CDR2 FQGNSA. V was pared by 1 base and J by 0 bases, with 5 bases between. This CDR3 has 14 amino acids. CDR3 DNA: TGTGCCAGCAGCTTAGTCCTTAGCACAGATACGCAGTATTTT. It yields the protein CASSLVLSTDTQYF. Variable domain in full (rest from reference TRBV7-2 and TRBJ2-3): GAGVSQSPSNKVTEKGKDVELRCDPISGHTALYWYRQSLGQGLEFLIYFQGNSAPDKSGLPSDRFSAERTGGSVSTLTIQRTQQEDSAVYLCASSLVLSTDTQYFGPGTRLTVL.

The chain couples TRBV19 to TRBJ1-5, with TRBD1 matching over 12 bases. This CDR3 region has 16 residues. Trimming cost V 3 bases and J 8 bases; bases outside gene matches: 8. The germline V gene has CDR1 LNHDA and CDR2 SQIVND (reference sequence). CDR3 nucleotides: TGTGCCAGTAGTATTACCGGGACAGGGGGCGTGAAGCCCCAGCATTTT. Translated, it gives CASSITGTGGVKPQHF. Combining the CDR3 with reference TRBV19 and TRBJ1-5 gives the whole variable domain DGGITQSPKYLFRKEGQNVTLSCEQNLNHDAMYWYRQDPGQGLRLIYYSQIVNDFQKGDIAEGYSVSREKKESFPLTVTSAQKNPTAFYLCASSITGTGGVKPQHFGDGTRLSIL.

J is TRBJ2-5 and V is TRBV4-3; TRBD2 aligns across 8 bases. The CDR3 has 16 residues. V dropped 5 bases and J dropped 4; count of bases not matched to a gene: 12. CDR1 and CDR2 (germline): LGHNA, YSLEER. As DNA, the CDR3 is TGCGCCAGCAGCTCCGGGACCGGGAGGGCGAGAGAGACCCAGTACTTC. As protein: CASSSGTGRARETQYF.

The chain carries TRBV18 and TRBJ2-3; TRBD2 aligns across 9 bases. The V segment lost 8 bases and the J segment 0 bases; nucleotides outside the gene matches: 15. Germline CDR1 and CDR2: KGHSH and LQKENI. The CDR3 loop spans 18 amino acids. The CDR3, as DNA: TGTGCCAGCCAACAGCGTCTGACGACTAGCGGAAGCACAGATACGCAGTATTTT. It codes for CASQQRLTTSGSTDTQYF. Variable domain in full (rest from reference TRBV18 and TRBJ2-3): NAGVMQNPRHLVRRRGQEARLRCSPMKGHSHVYWYRQLPEEGLKFMVYLQKENIIDESGMPKERFSAEFPKEGPSILRIQQVVRGDSAAYFCASQQRLTTSGSTDTQYFGPGTRLTVL.

The CDR3: CASSPRAGSYNSPLHF. The DNA of the CDR3 is TGCGCCAGCAGCCCTCGCGCGGGATCCTATAATTCACCCCTCCACTTT. The chain joins TRBV4-3 to TRBJ1-6; unclear D gene. Germline values: CDR1 LGHNA, CDR2 YSLEER. V was shortened by 4 bases and J by 1 base, with 11 bases between the two germline ends. The CDR3 has 16 amino acids.

V is TRBV7-2 and J is TRBJ2-1, with unresolved D. Germline assignment: CDR1 SGHTA and CDR2 FQGNSA. The CDR3 consists of 15 residues. Trimming cost V 0 bases and J 4 bases, with 10 bases left between them. Here the CDR3 reads CASSLAMGMYNEQFF. CDR3 bases: TGTGCCAGCAGCTTAGCGATGGGGATGTACAATGAGCAGTTCTTC. Based on the CDR3 plus reference TRBV7-2 and TRBJ2-1, the full variable domain is GAGVSQSPSNKVTEKGKDVELRCDPISGHTALYWYRQSLGQGLEFLIYFQGNSAPDKSGLPSDRFSAERTGGSVSTLTIQRTQQEDSAVYLCASSLAMGMYNEQFFGPGTRLTVL.

The chain joins TRBV6-5 to TRBJ1-5, with TRBD1 identical over 8 bases. V lost 6 bases to trimming and J lost 0 bases; unmatched junction nucleotides: 4. Germline V CDR1 and CDR2: MNHEY, SVGAGI. CDR3 length: 15 amino acids. The CDR3 reads CASRRQGNSNQPQHF. CDR3 nucleotides: TGTGCCAGCAGGCGACAGGGGAATAGCAATCAGCCCCAGCATTTT.

The rearrangement links TRBV10-3 to TRBJ1-4; 8 bases agree with TRBD1. J gave up 7 bases and V 5 bases, and 12 bases lay outside the gene matches. Germline V CDR1 and CDR2: ENHRY, SYGVKD. The CDR3 runs to 16 residues. The CDR3 DNA sequence: TGTGCCATCAGTCCCGGGACAGGAAGATCCGCTGAAAAACTGTTTTTT. This gives the protein CAISPGTGRSAEKLFF.

The chain joins TRBV27 to TRBJ1-1; 8 positions match TRBD1. Trimming at V came to 7 bases and at J to 1 base, leaving 5 bases not matched to a gene. Germline V gene lookup returns CDR1 MNHEY and CDR2 SMNVEV (reference sequence). CDR3 length: 14 residues. The CDR3 coding sequence is TGTGCCAGCAACCTTGGACAGGGGAACACTGAAGCTTTCTTT. It yields the protein CASNLGQGNTEAFF.